Listed here are 2 T cell receptor beta chains from one sample, sequenced in a study of CD8+ T cells in alopecia areata. cDNA serving as the sequencing template came from extracted, reverse transcribed RNA. Sequenced by immunoSEQ multiplex PCR; TCRdb stores in-frame clones only, minus some. Seen here are around 250,000 clones, roughly two thirds observed once, and the top ten hold more than 0.95%. The starting material was CD4+ T cells sorted from blood, obtained at week 0. All receptors come from a human donor with alopecia areata.

The chain has TRBV5-1 and TRBJ2-5, with 7 nucleotides matching TRBD2. The CDR3 has 14 residues. From germline, CDR1 is SGHRS and CDR2 YFSETQ. Trimming removed 4 bases from V and 1 base from J; junction bases left unmatched: 4. The CDR3 DNA is TGCGCCAGCAGCACCTGGACTAGCCAAGAGACCCAGTACTTC. Translated: CASSTWTSQETQYF.

The rearrangement links TRBV29-1 to TRBJ2-5, with a possible D match to TRBD1 (5 bases). CDR1 and CDR2 from the germline V gene are SQVTM and ANQGSEA. V lost 4 bases to trimming and J lost 1 base, with 13 bases between them. The CDR3 has 14 amino acids. The CDR3 DNA is TGCAGCGTTGTGGCCAGGGCGATCCAAGAGACCCAGTACTTC. Its protein is CSVVARAIQETQYF.